The 9 T cell receptor beta chains in this list originate from one sample, sequenced in a study of chemoradiotherapy in HPV16-positive cancers. Libraries were prepared by immunoSEQ multiplex PCR; TCRdb keeps only in-frame clonotypes and omits some of them. The profile shows about 7,000 clones, approximately 91% of them singletons. The specimen was obtained from a patient who underwent chemoradiotherapy. Source of these receptors: a human donor with HPV-associated anogenital cancer.

J is TRBJ1-4 and V is TRBV5-4; possibly TRBD1 for D (5 bases). Germline assignment: CDR1 SGHNT and CDR2 YYREEE (reference sequence). V was clipped by 3 bases and J by 3 bases, with 9 bases between them. This CDR3 is built from 14 residues. CDR3 bases: TGTGCCAGCAGCTCGGGGGGGTCTAATGAAAAACTGTTTTTT. Amino acids: CASSSGGSNEKLFF.

The chain recombines TRBV5-4 with TRBJ1-2; D not resolved. V shed 4 bases and J shed 7 bases, with 20 bases lying between them. This CDR3 has 15 amino acids. Germline V gene sequence: CDR1 SGHNT, CDR2 YYREEE (reference sequence). The CDR3 loop reads CASSPFTQGIGGYTF. Here the CDR3 DNA reads TGTGCCAGCAGCCCCTTTACCCAAGGAATCGGTGGCTACACCTTC.

This sequence joins TRBV6-5 and TRBJ1-4; 7 nucleotides line up with TRBD1. Losses at the gene ends were 6 bases for V and 5 bases for J; bases not matched to a gene: 9. The germline V gene encodes CDR1 MNHEY and CDR2 SVGAGI. The CDR3 extends over 15 amino acids. CDR3 loop: CASSTPRQGNEKLFF. CDR3 bases: TGTGCCAGCAGCACCCCGAGACAGGGCAATGAAAAACTGTTTTTT.

The V call is TRBV7-2, the J call TRBJ2-2, with 8 bases fitting TRBD2. Per the germline V gene, CDR1 is SGHTA and CDR2 is FQGNSA. CDR3 length: 14 residues. Trimming cost V 3 bases and J 7 bases; bases outside gene matches: 4. CDR3 nucleotide sequence: TGTGCCAGCAGCTTTACTAGCGGCGGCGGGGAGCTGTTTTTT. The encoded protein is CASSFTSGGGELFF. The complete variable domain, with remaining parts taken from reference TRBV7-2 and TRBJ2-2, reads GAGVSQSPSNKVTEKGKDVELRCDPISGHTALYWYRQSLGQGLEFLIYFQGNSAPDKSGLPSDRFSAERTGGSVSTLTIQRTQQEDSAVYLCASSFTSGGGELFFGEGSRLTVL.

CDR3 coding DNA: TGTGCCAGTACAGGGGGGGGTGGCTACACCTTC. Its protein product is CASTGGGGYTF. The rearrangement links TRBV6-6 to TRBJ1-2; 8 bases line up with TRBD1. CDR3 size: 11 residues. Losses at the gene ends were 9 bases for V and 7 bases for J; bases not matched to a gene: 4. CDR1 and CDR2 from the germline V gene are MNHNY and SVGAGI (reference sequence).

The chain has TRBV11-2 and TRBJ2-7; D gene unclear. CDR1 and CDR2 from the germline V gene are SGHAT and FQNNGV. This CDR3 has 14 residues. V was pared by 1 base and J by 2 bases, with 9 bases between. This CDR3 reads CASSLALQTYEQYF. The CDR3 nucleotides are TGTGCCAGCAGCTTAGCCCTTCAGACCTACGAGCAGTACTTC.

This rearrangement joins TRBV6-6 to TRBJ2-2, with D perhaps TRBD1 (6 bases). Germline V gives CDR1 MNHNY, CDR2 SVGAGI (reference sequence). Trimming removed 8 bases from V and 0 bases from J, with 16 bases in between. This CDR3 comprises 16 residues. The CDR3 here is CASGNTGTTNTGELFF. CDR3 nucleotide sequence: TGTGCCAGCGGAAACACCGGGACAACGAACACCGGGGAGCTGTTTTTT.

This clone is deemed large. The rearrangement joins TRBV5-4 to TRBJ2-2; either TRBD1 or TRBD2 may supply D (5 bases each). Germline V gene sequence: CDR1 SGHNT, CDR2 YYREEE (reference sequence). The germline V and J ends were trimmed by 4 bases and 1 base, with 11 bases remaining between them. This CDR3 comprises 15 residues. CDR3 sequence (DNA): TGTGCCAGCAGCACCGGGGCAGGGAACACCGGGGAGCTGTTTTTT. This gives the protein CASSTGAGNTGELFF.

To note about this clone: Compared with germline, one end of the junction differs, possibly owing to a read error. V is TRBV11-2 and J is TRBJ1-4, with D unclear. The CDR3 has 16 amino acids. In germline, CDR1 is SGHAT, CDR2 FQNNGV. CDR3 nucleotides: TGTGCCAGCAGCTTAGGAGGGCCGGGTTTGAATGTAAAACTGTTTTTT. It encodes CASSLGGPGLNVKLFF.